Listed below are T cell receptor beta chains from one sample, sequenced in a study of blood T cell repertoires in COVID-19. Some clones are missing from TCRdb's copy, which holds only in-frame ones; the method was immunoSEQ multiplex PCR. The sample lists roughly 260,000 clones; around nine tenths were seen once. The sample taken for sequencing was peripheral blood. The receptors were gathered from a man in his forties who had recovered from COVID-19. Each CDR3 is given with its conserved first and last residue. A D gene is named only where the DNA matches it firmly. Rows may omit the clone size; those that give it use once, few, many or a size class.

size	D	V	J	DNA	CDR3
.	TRBD2	TRBV11-3	TRBJ2-2	TGTGCCAGCAGCTTACGTCTAGCGGGAGTAGTAAAGGCCGGGGAGCTGTTTTTT	CASSLRLAGVVKAGELFF
.	.	TRBV3-1/TRBV3-2	TRBJ2-1	TGTGCCAGCAGCCCAGGGACTCCTCAACCCTACAATGAGCAGTTCTTC	CASSPGTPQPYNEQFF
.	TRBD2	TRBV6-5	TRBJ2-7	TGTGCCAGCAGTCACCCGGGACTAAGCTACGAGCAGTACTTC	CASSHPGLSYEQYF
.	.	TRBV19	TRBJ1-5	TGTGCCAGTAGTACCCCGGTTAGGGGAAACAATCAGCCCCAGCATTTT	CASSTPVRGNNQPQHF
.	TRBD2	TRBV6-1	TRBJ2-1	TGTGCCAGCAGTGTAGGACTAGCGGGAGGTGGCGGGAATGAGCAGTTCTTC	CASSVGLAGGGGNEQFF
.	TRBD1	TRBV11-2	TRBJ2-7	TGTGCCAGCAGCTTAGATCCAGGGGGCTACGAGCAGTACTTC	CASSLDPGGYEQYF
once	TRBD1	TRBV4-3	TRBJ2-2	TGCGCCAGCAGCCAAGAGGGGACAGCTGCGAACACCGGGGAGCTGTTTTTT	CASSQEGTAANTGELFF
.	.	TRBV14	TRBJ2-7	TGTGCCAGCAGCCGCTTTCCCCCGGGAGTCTTCTCCGAGCAGTACTTC	CASSRFPPGVFSEQYF
once	.	TRBV5-1	TRBJ1-5	TGCGCCAGCAGCTTGGGGCAGGGGCCCCATCAGCCCCAGCATTTT	CASSLGQGPHQPQHF
.	TRBD1	TRBV12-3/TRBV12-4	TRBJ2-7	TGTGCCAGCAGCCTGGACAGGGTAGGCGAGCAGTACTTC	CASSLDRVGEQYF
.	.	TRBV7-2	TRBJ2-7	TGTGCCAGCAGCATTCTGAGGGGGGGCGGCGAGCAGTACTTC	CASSILRGGGEQYF
.	.	TRBV9	TRBJ2-1	TGTGCCAGCAGCGTAGGCGGTGAGCAGTTCTTC	CASSVGGEQFF
.	.	TRBV27	TRBJ2-2	TGTGCCAGCAGTGCCACAGCGAACACCGGGGAGCTGTTTTTT	CASSATANTGELFF
few	TRBD2	TRBV4-1	TRBJ2-3	TGCGCCAGCAGCCTGGGACTAGCGGGGGGTACAGATACGCAGTATTTT	CASSLGLAGGTDTQYF
.	TRBD1	TRBV7-6	TRBJ2-7	TGTGCCAGCAGCTTAGCACAGGGGGCCGTCTACGAGCAGTACTTC	CASSLAQGAVYEQYF
.	.	TRBV29-1	TRBJ2-1	TGCAGCGTTGAAGGCGGGTTTAATGAGCAGTTCTTC	CSVEGGFNEQFF
once	TRBD2	TRBV5-6	TRBJ2-7	TGTGCCAGCAGCGTGGGGCCTAGCGGGAGTACCGAGCAGTACTTC	CASSVGPSGSTEQYF
.	TRBD2	TRBV9	TRBJ2-5	TGTGCCAGCAGCGCCGGAAGCGGGGGACCAAGGGGAAAGACCCAGTACTTC	CASSAGSGGPRGKTQYF
.	.	TRBV3-1/TRBV3-2	TRBJ2-7	TGTGCCAGCAGCCAACAGGGCGGGCAGTACTTC	CASSQQGGQYF
.	.	TRBV27	TRBJ1-2	TGTGCCAGCAGTCATGGGGGACATCAACACTATGGCTACACCTTC	CASSHGGHQHYGYTF
.	.	TRBV10-3	TRBJ2-1	TGTGCCATCAGTGAGATGGGTTCCAGGGTAAGCAATGAGCAGTTCTTC	CAISEMGSRVSNEQFF
.	.	TRBV11-2	TRBJ2-5	TGTGCCAGCAGCTTAGGCAGGGCAATGGAGACCCAGTACTTC	CASSLGRAMETQYF
.	TRBD2	TRBV24-1	TRBJ2-7	TGTGCCACCAGTGAAAAGGGACTAGCGGGCCCTACCTACGAGCAGTACTTC	CATSEKGLAGPTYEQYF
.	TRBD2	TRBV13	TRBJ2-1	TGTGCCAGCAGCTTTCTCCGGGGGGGAAATGAGCAGTTCTTC	CASSFLRGGNEQFF
.	TRBD2	TRBV5-5	TRBJ2-2	TGTGCCAGCAGCTTGGTATTAAGCGGGAGGGCCGGGGAGCTGTTTTTT	CASSLVLSGRAGELFF
.	TRBD1	TRBV12-3/TRBV12-4	TRBJ1-2	TGTGCCAGCAGTCGACAGGGATCTGGCTACACCTTC	CASSRQGSGYTF
.	TRBD2	TRBV7-2	TRBJ2-1	TGTGCCAGCAGACGAAGCGGGGGCTCCTACAATGAGCAGTTCTTC	CASRRSGGSYNEQFF
.	.	TRBV18	TRBJ1-1	TGTGCCAGCTCACCACCAACAGCAATAAGCCGCACTGAAGCTTTCTTT	CASSPPTAISRTEAFF
.	.	TRBV3-1/TRBV3-2	TRBJ2-6	TGTGCCAGCAGGGCCCTACAGGGAACCGGGGCCAACGTCCTGACTTTC	CASRALQGTGANVLTF
.	TRBD2	TRBV7-2	TRBJ2-3	TGTGCCAGCAGCTTTTGGCGGACTAGCGGGACTAGCACAGATACGCAGTATTTT	CASSFWRTSGTSTDTQYF
.	TRBD2	TRBV12-5	TRBJ2-7	TGTGCTAGTGGTTTAGCCTTCGGGGGGGCCATTCCCTACGAGCAGTACTTC	CASGLAFGGAIPYEQYF
.	.	TRBV5-4	TRBJ2-7	TGTGCCAGCAGCTTAGGGGGAGTCGGGCAGTACTTC	CASSLGGVGQYF
.	.	TRBV6-1	TRBJ1-1	TGTGCCAGCAGTGAATGGGATGAGGGAGGGAAAGCTTTCTTT	CASSEWDEGGKAFF
.	.	TRBV5-1	TRBJ1-4	TGCGCCAGCAGCTTAGAGGGTCTTGAAAAACTGTTTTTT	CASSLEGLEKLFF
.	TRBD2	TRBV27	TRBJ2-2	TGTGCCAGCAGTCCGGGACTAGCGGGACTCCGGGAGCTGTTTTTT	CASSPGLAGLRELFF
.	TRBD1	TRBV7-9	TRBJ2-3	TGTGCCAGCAGCCCGCTCGGGACAGCTAGCACAGATACGCAGTATTTT	CASSPLGTASTDTQYF
.	TRBD2	TRBV5-5	TRBJ2-7	TGTGCCAGCAGCTTGCGGGACTATCTCTCCTACGAGCAGTACTTC	CASSLRDYLSYEQYF
.	.	TRBV11-2	TRBJ1-5	TGTGCCAGCAGCCATCGGGGCGGGGCTCCCAATCAGCCCCAGCATTTT	CASSHRGGAPNQPQHF
.	.	TRBV5-6	TRBJ2-7	TGTGCCAGCAGCTTAATCGGCGAGCAGTACTTC	CASSLIGEQYF